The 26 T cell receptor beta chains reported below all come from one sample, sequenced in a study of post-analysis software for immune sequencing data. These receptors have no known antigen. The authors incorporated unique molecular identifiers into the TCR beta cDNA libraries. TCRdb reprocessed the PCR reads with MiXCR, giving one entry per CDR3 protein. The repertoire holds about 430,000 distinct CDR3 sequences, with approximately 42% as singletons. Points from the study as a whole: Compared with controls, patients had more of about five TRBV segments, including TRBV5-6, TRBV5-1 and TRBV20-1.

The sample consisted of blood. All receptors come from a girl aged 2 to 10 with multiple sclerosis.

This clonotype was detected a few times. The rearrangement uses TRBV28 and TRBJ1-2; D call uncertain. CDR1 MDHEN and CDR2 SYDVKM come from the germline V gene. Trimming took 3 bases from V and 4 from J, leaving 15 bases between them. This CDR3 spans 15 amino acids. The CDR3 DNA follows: TGTGCCAGCAGTTTTTCCGAACAATATAGCTATGGCTACACCTTC. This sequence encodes CASSFSEQYSYGYTF.

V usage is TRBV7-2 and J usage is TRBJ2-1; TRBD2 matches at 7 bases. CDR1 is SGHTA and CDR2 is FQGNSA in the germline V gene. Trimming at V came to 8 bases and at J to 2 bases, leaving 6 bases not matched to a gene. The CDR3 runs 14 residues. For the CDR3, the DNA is TGTGCCAGCGTACTAGCGACCCCCTACAATGAGCAGTTCTTC. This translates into CASVLATPYNEQFF.

The CDR3 DNA reads as TGTGCCAGCTCCCGAGGGACTAGCCGGTTGGACGAGCAGTACTTC. This sequence encodes CASSRGTSRLDEQYF. The chain recombines TRBV18 with TRBJ2-7, with 9 nucleotides matching TRBD2. Germline loops: CDR1 KGHSH, CDR2 LQKENI. This CDR3 comprises 15 residues. Losses at the gene ends were 6 bases for V and 5 bases for J; bases not matched to a gene: 11.

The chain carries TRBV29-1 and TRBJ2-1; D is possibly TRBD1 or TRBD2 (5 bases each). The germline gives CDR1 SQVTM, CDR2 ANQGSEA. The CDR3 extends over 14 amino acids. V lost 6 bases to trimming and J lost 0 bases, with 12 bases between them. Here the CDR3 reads CSVTGANSYNEQFF. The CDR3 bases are TGCAGCGTCACCGGGGCTAACTCCTACAATGAGCAGTTCTTC.

CDR3 sequence reads: CASSVEGKSTDTQYF. CDR3 DNA: TGTGCCAGCAGCGTAGAAGGCAAAAGCACAGATACGCAGTATTTT. The rearrangement links TRBV9 to TRBJ2-3, with D hard to call. The germline V gene encodes CDR1 SGDLS and CDR2 YYNGEE. Trimming took 0 bases from V and 0 from J, leaving 8 bases between them. This CDR3 has 15 amino acids.

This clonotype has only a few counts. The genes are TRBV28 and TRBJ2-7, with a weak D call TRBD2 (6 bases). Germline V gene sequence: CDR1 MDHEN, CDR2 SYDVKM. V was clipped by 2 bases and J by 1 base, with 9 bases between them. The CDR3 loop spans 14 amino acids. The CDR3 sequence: CASSLRAGSYEQYF. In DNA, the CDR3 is TGTGCCAGCAGTTTAAGGGCGGGATCCTACGAGCAGTACTTC.

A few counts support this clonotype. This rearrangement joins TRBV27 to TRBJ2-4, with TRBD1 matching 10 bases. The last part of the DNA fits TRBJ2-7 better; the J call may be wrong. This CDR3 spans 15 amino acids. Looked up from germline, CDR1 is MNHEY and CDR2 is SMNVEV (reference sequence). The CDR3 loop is CASSFSDRGSYEQYF. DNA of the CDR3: TGTGCCAGCAGTTTCTCGGACAGGGGGAGCTACGAGCAGTACTTC.

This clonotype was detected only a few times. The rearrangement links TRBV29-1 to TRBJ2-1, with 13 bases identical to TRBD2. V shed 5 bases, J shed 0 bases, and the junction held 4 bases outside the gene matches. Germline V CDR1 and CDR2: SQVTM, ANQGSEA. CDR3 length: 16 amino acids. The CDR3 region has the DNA TGCAGCGTTTTACTAGCGGGGGGGTCCTCCTACAATGAGCAGTTCTTC. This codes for CSVLLAGGSSYNEQFF.

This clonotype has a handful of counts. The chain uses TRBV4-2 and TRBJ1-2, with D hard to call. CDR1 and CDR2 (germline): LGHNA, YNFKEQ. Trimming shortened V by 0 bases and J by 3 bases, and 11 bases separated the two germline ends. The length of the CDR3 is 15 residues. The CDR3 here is CASSQDRAGDYGYTF. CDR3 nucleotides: TGTGCCAGCAGCCAAGATCGGGCTGGGGACTATGGCTACACCTTC.

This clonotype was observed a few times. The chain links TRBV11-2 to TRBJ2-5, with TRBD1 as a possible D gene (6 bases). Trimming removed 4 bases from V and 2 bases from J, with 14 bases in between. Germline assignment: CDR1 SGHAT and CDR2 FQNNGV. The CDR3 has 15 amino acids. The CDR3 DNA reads TGTGCCAGCAGCTCTCCCCGGACAGCTCAAGAGACCCAGTACTTC. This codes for CASSSPRTAQETQYF.

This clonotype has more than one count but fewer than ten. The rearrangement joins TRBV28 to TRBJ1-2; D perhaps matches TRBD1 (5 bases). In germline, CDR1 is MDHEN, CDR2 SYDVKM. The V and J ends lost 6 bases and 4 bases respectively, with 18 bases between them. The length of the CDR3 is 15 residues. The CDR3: CASRKGAGGLYGYTF. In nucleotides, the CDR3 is TGTGCCAGCAGAAAAGGGGCGGGTGGACTCTATGGCTACACCTTC.

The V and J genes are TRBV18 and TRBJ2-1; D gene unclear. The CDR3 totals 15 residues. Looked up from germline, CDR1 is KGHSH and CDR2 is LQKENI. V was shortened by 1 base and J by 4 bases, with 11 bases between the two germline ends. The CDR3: CASSPRSMEYNEQFF. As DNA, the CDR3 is TGTGCCAGCTCACCACGGAGTATGGAATACAATGAGCAGTTCTTC.

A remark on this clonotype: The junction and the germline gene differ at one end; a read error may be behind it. CDR3: CASSSEGDTRYF. The CDR3 nucleotides are TGTGCCAGCAGTAGCGAGGGAGATACGCGGTATTTT. J is TRBJ2-3 and V is TRBV7-9; tentative D call: TRBD2 (5 bases). This CDR3 has 12 residues. In germline, CDR1 is SEHNR, CDR2 FQNEAQ (reference sequence).

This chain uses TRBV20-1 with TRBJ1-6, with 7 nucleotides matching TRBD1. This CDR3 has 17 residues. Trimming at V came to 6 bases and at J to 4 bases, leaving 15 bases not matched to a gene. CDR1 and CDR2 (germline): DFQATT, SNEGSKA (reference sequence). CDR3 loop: CSASKNPGTAYNSPLHF. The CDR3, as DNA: TGCAGTGCCTCGAAGAACCCCGGGACAGCTTATAATTCACCCCTCCACTTT.

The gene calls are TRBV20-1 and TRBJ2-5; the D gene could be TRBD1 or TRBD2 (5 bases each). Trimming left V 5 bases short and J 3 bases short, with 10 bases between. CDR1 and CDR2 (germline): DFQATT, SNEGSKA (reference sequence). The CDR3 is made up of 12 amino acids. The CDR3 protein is CSAWGPKETQYF. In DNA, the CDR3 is TGCAGTGCTTGGGGACCAAAAGAGACCCAGTACTTC.

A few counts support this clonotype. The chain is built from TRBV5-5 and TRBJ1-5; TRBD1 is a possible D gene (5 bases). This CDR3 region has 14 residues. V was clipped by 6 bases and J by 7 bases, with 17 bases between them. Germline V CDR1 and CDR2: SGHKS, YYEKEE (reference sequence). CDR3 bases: TGTGCCAGCACCCTGGGGCTACTGGGGCAGCCCCAGCATTTT. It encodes CASTLGLLGQPQHF. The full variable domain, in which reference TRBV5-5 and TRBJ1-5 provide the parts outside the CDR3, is DAGVTQSPTHLIKTRGQQVTLRCSPISGHKSVSWYQQVLGQGPQFIFQYYEKEERGRGNFPDRFSARQFPNYSSELNVNALLLGDSALYLCASTLGLLGQPQHFGDGTRLSIL.

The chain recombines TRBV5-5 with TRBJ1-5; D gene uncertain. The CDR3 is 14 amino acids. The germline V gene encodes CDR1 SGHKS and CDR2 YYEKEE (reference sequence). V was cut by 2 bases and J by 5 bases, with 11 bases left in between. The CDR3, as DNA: TGTGCCAGCAGCTTTCTTCTCGGCCATCAGCCCCAGCATTTT. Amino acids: CASSFLLGHQPQHF.

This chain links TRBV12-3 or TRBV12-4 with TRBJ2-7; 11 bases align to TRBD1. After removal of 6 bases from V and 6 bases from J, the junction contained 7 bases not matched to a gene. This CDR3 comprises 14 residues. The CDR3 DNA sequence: TGTGCCAGCAGCCCCGGGACAGGGGGTCCCGAGCAGTACTTC. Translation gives CASSPGTGGPEQYF.

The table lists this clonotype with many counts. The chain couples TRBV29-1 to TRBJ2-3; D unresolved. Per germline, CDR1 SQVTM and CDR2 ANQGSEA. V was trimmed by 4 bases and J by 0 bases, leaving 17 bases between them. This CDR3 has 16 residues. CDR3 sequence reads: CSVVGITGSSTDTQYF. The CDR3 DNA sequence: TGCAGCGTTGTTGGAATAACTGGTTCTAGCACAGATACGCAGTATTTT.

The CDR3 region has the DNA TGTGCCAGCAGTACGATTGACAGGGTGAGCAACGAGCAGTACTTC. It is translated as CASSTIDRVSNEQYF. The chain links TRBV6-2 or TRBV6-3 to TRBJ2-7, with 7 bases that match TRBD1. Germline V CDR1 and CDR2: MNHEY, SVGEGT. The CDR3 spans 15 residues. V shed 5 bases, J shed 5 bases, and the junction held 12 bases outside the gene matches.

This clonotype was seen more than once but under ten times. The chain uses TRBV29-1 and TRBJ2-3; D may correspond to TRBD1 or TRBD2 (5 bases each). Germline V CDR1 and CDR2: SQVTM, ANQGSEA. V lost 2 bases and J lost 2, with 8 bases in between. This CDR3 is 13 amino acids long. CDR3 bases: TGCAGCGTTGAATGGGGGTTCACAGATACGCAGTATTTT. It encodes CSVEWGFTDTQYF.

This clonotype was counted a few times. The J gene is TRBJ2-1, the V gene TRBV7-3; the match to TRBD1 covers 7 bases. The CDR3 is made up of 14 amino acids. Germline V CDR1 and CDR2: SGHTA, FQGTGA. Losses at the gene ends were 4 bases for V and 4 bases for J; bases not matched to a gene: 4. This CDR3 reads CASSSTGNYNEQFF. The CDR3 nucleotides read TGTGCCAGCAGCTCGACAGGGAATTACAATGAGCAGTTCTTC.

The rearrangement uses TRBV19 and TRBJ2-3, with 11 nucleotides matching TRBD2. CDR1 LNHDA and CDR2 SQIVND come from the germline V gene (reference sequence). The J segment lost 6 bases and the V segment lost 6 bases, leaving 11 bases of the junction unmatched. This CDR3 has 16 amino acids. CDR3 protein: CASSQTSGASGDTQYF. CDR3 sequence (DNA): TGTGCCAGTAGCCAGACTAGCGGGGCCTCCGGGGATACGCAGTATTTT.

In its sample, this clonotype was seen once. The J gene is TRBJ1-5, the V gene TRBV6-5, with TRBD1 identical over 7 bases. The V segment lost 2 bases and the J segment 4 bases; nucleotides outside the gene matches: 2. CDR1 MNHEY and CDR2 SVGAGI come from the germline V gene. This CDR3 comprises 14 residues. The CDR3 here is CASSYTGENQPQHF. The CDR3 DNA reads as TGTGCCAGCAGTTACACAGGGGAGAATCAGCCCCAGCATTTT.

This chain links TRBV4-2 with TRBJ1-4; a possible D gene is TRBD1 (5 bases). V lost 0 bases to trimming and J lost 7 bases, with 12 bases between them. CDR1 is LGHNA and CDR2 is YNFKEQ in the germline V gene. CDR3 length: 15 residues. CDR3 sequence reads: CASSQDLRGPEKLFF. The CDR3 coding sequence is TGTGCCAGCAGCCAAGATTTAAGGGGTCCTGAAAAACTGTTTTTT.

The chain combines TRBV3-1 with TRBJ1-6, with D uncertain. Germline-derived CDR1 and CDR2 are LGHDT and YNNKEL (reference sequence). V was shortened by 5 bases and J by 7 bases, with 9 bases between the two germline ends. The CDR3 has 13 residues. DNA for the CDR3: TGTGCCAGCAGCGAGCGGCACAATTCACCCCTCCACTTT. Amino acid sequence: CASSERHNSPLHF.